The rows below give T cell receptor beta chains drawn from one sample of a study of CD8 T cells in Susac syndrome. One entry per CDR3 protein results from TCRdb running MiXCR on the immunoSEQ multiplex PCR reads. The sample contains some 80,000 distinct CDR3 sequences, about 93% of which appear only once. The sequenced sample was CD8+ T cells from PBMCs. These TCRs come from a human donor in good health. The CDR3 runs from the conserved cysteine through the conserved F or W. D genes are given only for firm matches. Clone size is stated in some rows and not others, as once, few, many or a class when expanded.

V gene	J gene	clone size	D gene	CDR3 DNA	CDR3 protein
TRBV7-2	TRBJ2-3	once	.	TGTGCCAGCAGCTTAGAATTGACGGGCGGAGATACGCAGTATTTT	CASSLELTGGDTQYF
TRBV6-2/TRBV6-3	TRBJ2-1	.	.	TGTGCCAGCACTCCCAATGGGGCAGAACAGTTCTTC	CASTPNGAEQFF
TRBV4-3	TRBJ2-5	.	.	TGCGCCAGCAGCCAAGAACGAGGCTTCCAAGAGACCCAGTACTTC	CASSQERGFQETQYF
TRBV9	TRBJ1-1	.	.	TGTGCCAGCAGCGTAGCGGACAGTTACACTGAAGCTTTCTTT	CASSVADSYTEAFF
TRBV30	TRBJ1-2	.	TRBD1	TGTGCCTGGCGGAGGGACAGGGGGAGAGTGGATGGCTACACCTTC	CAWRRDRGRVDGYTF
TRBV7-6	TRBJ2-5	.	.	TGTGCCAGCAGCTTTTTGGCGGACGGACGGTACCAAGAGACCCAGTACTTC	CASSFLADGRYQETQYF
TRBV20-1	TRBJ2-2	once	TRBD2	TGCAGTGCTATAGAAAGCGGGGGTTACACCGGGGAGCTGTTTTTT	CSAIESGGYTGELFF
TRBV7-2	TRBJ2-1	once	.	TGTGCCAGCAGCTTCTGGGACGGCGGACACAATGAGCAGTTCTTC	CASSFWDGGHNEQFF
TRBV7-6	TRBJ2-3	.	TRBD1	TGTGCCAGCAGCTTGGACAGGAGGCTTGGAGATACGCAGTATTTT	CASSLDRRLGDTQYF
TRBV20-1	TRBJ2-7	.	.	TGCAGTGCTAAAGGGGCCTCGGGTGAGCAGTACTTC	CSAKGASGEQYF
TRBV27	TRBJ2-1	.	TRBD1	TGTGCCAGCAGAATCGGGACAGCGCAGTTCTTC	CASRIGTAQFF
TRBV27	TRBJ1-5	.	.	TGTGCCAGCAGTCGAATATTGGGGAATCAGCCCCAGCATTTT	CASSRILGNQPQHF
TRBV5-6	TRBJ2-5	.	.	TGTGCCAGCAGCTTGGCCGCAGTGTCGAGGATTAGAGAGACCCAGTACTTC	CASSLAAVSRIRETQYF
TRBV12-3/TRBV12-4	TRBJ2-1	.	.	TGTGCCAGCACCGAAGGGGGGTTTGGCCCGATAGGGCAGTTCTTC	CASTEGGFGPIGQFF
TRBV20-1	TRBJ1-5	.	.	TGCAGTGCTAGAGAGGGGACCGGCAATCAGCCCCAGCATTTT	CSAREGTGNQPQHF
TRBV4-3	TRBJ2-7	.	TRBD1	TGCGCCAGCAGCCAAGATTTGGGACAGTCCTACGAGCAGTACTTC	CASSQDLGQSYEQYF
TRBV29-1	TRBJ2-1	.	.	TGCAGCGTCATCCTGGGGGGCAATGAGCAGTTCTTC	CSVILGGNEQFF
TRBV27	TRBJ2-1	.	.	TGTGCCACCATACAGGGTATGCAGTTCTTC	CATIQGMQFF
TRBV10-3	TRBJ1-1	.	.	TGTGCCATCAGCGGCCCAACTGAAGCTTTCTTT	CAISGPTEAFF
TRBV7-9	TRBJ2-5	.	.	TGTGCCAGCAGCTTAGTATTTGAGGAAGAGACCCAGTACTTC	CASSLVFEEETQYF
TRBV7-8	TRBJ1-1	.	TRBD1	TGTGCCACCCAGGAGGGGGCCGGGTACACTGAAGCTTTCTTT	CATQEGAGYTEAFF
TRBV2	TRBJ2-7	.	.	TGTGCCAGCAGTGATCAGGAGACCGCCCTCTACCAGCAGTACTTC	CASSDQETALYQQYF
TRBV18	TRBJ2-3	.	TRBD2	TGTGCCAGCTCACCCGGGGGGATTATCGCAGATACGCAGTATTTT	CASSPGGIIADTQYF
TRBV7-9	TRBJ2-1	once	TRBD2	TGTGCCAGCAGCTTACTAGCGGACTACAATGAGCAGTTCTTC	CASSLLADYNEQFF
TRBV27	TRBJ2-3	.	TRBD1	TGTGCCAGCAGCCCGGTGGCAGGGGGCCGCGCAGATACGCAGTATTTT	CASSPVAGGRADTQYF
TRBV4-1	TRBJ2-5	.	.	TGCGCCAGCAGCCAAGGGGGTCCTGCCCTGACCCAGTACTTC	CASSQGGPALTQYF
TRBV6-5	TRBJ2-2	.	.	TGTGCCAGCAGTTACGGGTCCACCGGGGAGCTGTTTTTT	CASSYGSTGELFF
TRBV11-2	TRBJ2-3	.	.	TGTGCCGGCCGGACAGAAAGCACAGATACGCAGTATTTT	CAGRTESTDTQYF
TRBV6-6	TRBJ2-7	.	.	TGTGCCAGCACCCTTGGGGACCTTTGGGAGCAGTACTTC	CASTLGDLWEQYF
TRBV27	TRBJ1-5	.	TRBD1	TGTGCCAGCAGTTTCGGGCAGGGGGTCGTGCCCCAGCATTTT	CASSFGQGVVPQHF
TRBV11-2	TRBJ2-3	.	TRBD2	TGTGCCAGCGGACTAGTGGGTAGCACAGATACGCAGTATTTT	CASGLVGSTDTQYF
TRBV15	TRBJ1-1	.	.	TGTGCCACCAGCAGAGATAGGTCCTCGGGGACTGAAGCTTTCTTT	CATSRDRSSGTEAFF
TRBV20-1	TRBJ2-5	.	TRBD2	TGCAGTGCTAGGGACCGCGGGGGGGGCTCACAAGAGACCCAGTACTTC	CSARDRGGGSQETQYF
TRBV15	TRBJ1-3	.	.	TGTGCCACCAGCAGAGAAAACGGAAACACCATATATTTT	CATSRENGNTIYF
TRBV3-1	TRBJ2-7	.	TRBD2	TGTGCCAGCAGCCAAGCCAGGACTAGCTCCTACGAGCAGTACTTC	CASSQARTSSYEQYF